This T cell receptor beta chain was captured by sequencing in a study of regulatory T cells in long-lasting Graves disease. Remarks on this clonotype: Its target is unknown.

Notes on the study in general: Sample size was small, which may have lowered accuracy.

As for time point: persistent/refractory GD, antithyroid drugs over 5 years with positive TRAb. From RNA extracted from PBMCs, the TCR library was made. Patients met American Thyroid Association criteria for Graves' disease. Building the TCR beta libraries relied on iRepertoire HTBI primers, and CDR3 regions underwent Arm-PCR. From the multiplex PCR reads, TCRdb called clonotypes with MiXCR, one entry per CDR3 protein. The sample lists over 450,000 distinct CDR3 sequences; roughly 21% were seen once. CDR3 length: 16 residues. The germline CDR1 and CDR2 sequences are SGHDN and FVKESK. Trimming removed 1 base from V and 2 bases from J, with 12 bases in between.

This chain joins TRBV14 and TRBJ1-5; tentative D call: TRBD1 (6 bases). The clonotype comes from a female donor with Graves disease. Specimen: peripheral blood mononuclear cells (PBMCs), collected when the disease was refractory, from a patient treated with antithyroid drugs. In nucleotides, the CDR3 is TGTGCCAGCAGCCAAGCCCGGACAGTTGGCAATCAGCCCCAGCATTTT. Translated, it gives CASSQARTVGNQPQHF.